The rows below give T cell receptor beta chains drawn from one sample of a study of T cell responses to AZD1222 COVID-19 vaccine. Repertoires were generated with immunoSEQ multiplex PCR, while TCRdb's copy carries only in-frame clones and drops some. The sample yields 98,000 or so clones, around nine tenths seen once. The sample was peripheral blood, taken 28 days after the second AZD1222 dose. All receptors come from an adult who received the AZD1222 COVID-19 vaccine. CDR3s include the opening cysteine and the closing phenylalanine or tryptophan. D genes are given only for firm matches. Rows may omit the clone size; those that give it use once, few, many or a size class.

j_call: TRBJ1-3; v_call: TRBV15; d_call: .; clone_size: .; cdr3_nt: TGTGCCACCAGCAGACAGGGATCCTCTGGAAACACCATATATTTT; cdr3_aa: CATSRQGSSGNTIYF
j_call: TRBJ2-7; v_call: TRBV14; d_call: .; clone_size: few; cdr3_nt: TGTGCCAGCAGCCAAGATGAAGCGCTCCCCTACGAGCAGTACTTC; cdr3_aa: CASSQDEALPYEQYF
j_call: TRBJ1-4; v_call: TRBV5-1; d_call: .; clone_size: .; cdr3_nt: TGCGCCAGCAGCTTGACTGGAACTAATGAAAAACTGTTTTTT; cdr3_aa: CASSLTGTNEKLFF
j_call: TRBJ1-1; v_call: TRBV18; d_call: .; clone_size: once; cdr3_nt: TGTGCCAGCTCTCACGACAAGAACACTGAAGCTTTCTTT; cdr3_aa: CASSHDKNTEAFF
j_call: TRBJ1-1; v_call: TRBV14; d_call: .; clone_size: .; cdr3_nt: TGTGCCAGCAGCCAACAGCCGAACACTGAAGCTTTCTTT; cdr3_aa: CASSQQPNTEAFF
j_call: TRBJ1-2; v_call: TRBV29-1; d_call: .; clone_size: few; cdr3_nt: TGCAGCGTTGATTTCGTAGGGCCCCAATATGGCTACACCTTC; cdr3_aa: CSVDFVGPQYGYTF
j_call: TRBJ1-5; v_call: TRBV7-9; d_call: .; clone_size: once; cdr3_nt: TGTGCCAGCAGCTTAGACACAGGGACAATTAGCAATCAGCCCCAGCATTTT; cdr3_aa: CASSLDTGTISNQPQHF
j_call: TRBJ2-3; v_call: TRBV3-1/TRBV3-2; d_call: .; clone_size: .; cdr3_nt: TGTGCCAGCACTCCCAGCGGCCTCACAGATACGCAGTATTTT; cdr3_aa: CASTPSGLTDTQYF
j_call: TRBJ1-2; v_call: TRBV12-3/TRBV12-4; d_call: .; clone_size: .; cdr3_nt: TGTGCCAGCAGATACAGGGTTAGCGGTGGCTACACCTTC; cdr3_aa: CASRYRVSGGYTF
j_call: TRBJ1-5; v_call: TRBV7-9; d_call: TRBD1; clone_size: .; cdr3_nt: TGTGCCAGCAGCTTCCAGGGGGGCAACAATCAGCCCCAGCATTTT; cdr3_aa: CASSFQGGNNQPQHF
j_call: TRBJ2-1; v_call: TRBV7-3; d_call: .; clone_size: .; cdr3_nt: TGTGCCAGCAGCGATGGGTCTGACAATGAGCAGTTCTTC; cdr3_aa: CASSDGSDNEQFF
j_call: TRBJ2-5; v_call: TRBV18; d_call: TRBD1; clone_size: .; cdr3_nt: TGTGCCAGCTCACCGGGGACAGGGGAGACCCAGTACTTC; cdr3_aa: CASSPGTGETQYF
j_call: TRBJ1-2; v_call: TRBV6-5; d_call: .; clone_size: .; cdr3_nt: TGTGCCAGCAGACCGGGGGGGTTCCGACATGGCTACACCTTC; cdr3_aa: CASRPGGFRHGYTF
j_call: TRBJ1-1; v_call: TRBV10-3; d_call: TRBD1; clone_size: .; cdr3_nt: TGTGCCATCAGTGGCGGACAGGGAAGGAACACTGAAGCTTTCTTT; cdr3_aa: CAISGGQGRNTEAFF
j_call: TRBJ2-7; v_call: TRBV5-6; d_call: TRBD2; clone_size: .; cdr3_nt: TGTGCCAGCAGCTTGGGCGGGGGGCTCTCCTACGAGCAGTACTTC; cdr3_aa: CASSLGGGLSYEQYF
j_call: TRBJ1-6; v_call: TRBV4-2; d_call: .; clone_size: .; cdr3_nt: TGTGCCAGCAGCCAAGATCCAGGCAGGGGACATTCACCCCTCCACTTT; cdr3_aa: CASSQDPGRGHSPLHF
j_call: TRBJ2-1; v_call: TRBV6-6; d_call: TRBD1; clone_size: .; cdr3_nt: TGTGCCAGCAGTCAAACAGGGGGCCACGAGCAGTTCTTC; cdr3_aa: CASSQTGGHEQFF
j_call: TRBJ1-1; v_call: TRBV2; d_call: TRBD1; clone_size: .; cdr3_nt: TGTGCCAGCAGCGAGGACAGGGGGGTCGGAGCTTTCTTT; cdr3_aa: CASSEDRGVGAFF
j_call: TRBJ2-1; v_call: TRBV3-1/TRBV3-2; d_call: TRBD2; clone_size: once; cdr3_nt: TGTGCCAGCAGCCTGGGACTAGCGGGAGGTTACAATGAGCAGTTCTTC; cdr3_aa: CASSLGLAGGYNEQFF
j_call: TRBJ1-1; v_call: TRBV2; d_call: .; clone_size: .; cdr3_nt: TGTGCCAGCAGTGACAGGGGACCCGCAGAAGCTTTCTTT; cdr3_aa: CASSDRGPAEAFF
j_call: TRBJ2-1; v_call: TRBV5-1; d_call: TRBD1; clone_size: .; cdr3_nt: TGCGCCACACGAACGGGGACAGGGATAAACAATGAGCAGTTCTTC; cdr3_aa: CATRTGTGINNEQFF
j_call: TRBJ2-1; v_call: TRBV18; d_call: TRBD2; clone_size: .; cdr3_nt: TGTGCCAGCTCACCCGGACTAGCGGGAGGCGAGCAGTTCTTC; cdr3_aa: CASSPGLAGGEQFF
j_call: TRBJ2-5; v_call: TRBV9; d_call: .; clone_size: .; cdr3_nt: TGTGCCAGCAGCGGAGGGGGACATCCTGGACAGTACTTC; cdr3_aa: CASSGGGHPGQYF
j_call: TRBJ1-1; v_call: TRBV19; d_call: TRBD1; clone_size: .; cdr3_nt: TGTGCCAGTAGCCGACCGGGACAGCCCATGAACACTGAAGCTTTCTTT; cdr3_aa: CASSRPGQPMNTEAFF
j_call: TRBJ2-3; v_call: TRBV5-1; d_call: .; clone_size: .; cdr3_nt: TGCGCCAGCAGCCCACGGGGGCCAGGCGGGACAGATACGCAGTATTTT; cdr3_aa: CASSPRGPGGTDTQYF
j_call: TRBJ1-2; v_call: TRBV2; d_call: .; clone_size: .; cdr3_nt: TGTGCCAGCAGTGAACAAGGGTATGGCTACACCTTC; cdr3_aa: CASSEQGYGYTF
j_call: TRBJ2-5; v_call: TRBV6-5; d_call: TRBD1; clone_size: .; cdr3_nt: TGTGCCAGCAACGGACAGGCTCAGGAGACCCAGTACTTC; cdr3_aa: CASNGQAQETQYF
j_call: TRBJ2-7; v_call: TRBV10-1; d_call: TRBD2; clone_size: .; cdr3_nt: TGCGCCGGACTAGCGGGGCTCCCCTACGAGCAGTACTTC; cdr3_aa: CAGLAGLPYEQYF
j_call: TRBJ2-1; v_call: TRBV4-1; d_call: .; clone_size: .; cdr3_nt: TGCGCCAGCAGCCAAGAATACGGACTACCGATCAATGAGCAGTTCTTC; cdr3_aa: CASSQEYGLPINEQFF
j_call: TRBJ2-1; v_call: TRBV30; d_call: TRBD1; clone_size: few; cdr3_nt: TGTGCCTGGGGTGGAGGACAGGGCTATGAGCAGTTCTTC; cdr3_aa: CAWGGGQGYEQFF
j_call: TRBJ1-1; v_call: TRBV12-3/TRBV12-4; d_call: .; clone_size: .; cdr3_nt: TGTGCCAGCACTGGGGGTACTGAAGCTTTCTTT; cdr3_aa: CASTGGTEAFF
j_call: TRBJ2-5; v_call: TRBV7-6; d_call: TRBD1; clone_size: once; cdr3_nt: TGTGCCAGCAGCTCGCGGACAGGACTCCAAGAGACCCAGTACTTC; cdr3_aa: CASSSRTGLQETQYF
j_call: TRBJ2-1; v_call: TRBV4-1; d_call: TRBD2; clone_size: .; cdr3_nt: TGCGCCAGCAGCCAAGACCCTTTGGGACTAGATGTCGATGAGCAGTTCTTC; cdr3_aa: CASSQDPLGLDVDEQFF
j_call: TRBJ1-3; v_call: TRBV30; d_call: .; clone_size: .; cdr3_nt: TGTGCCTGGAGTGTATCTTGGAGCTCTGGAAACACCATATATTTT; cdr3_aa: CAWSVSWSSGNTIYF
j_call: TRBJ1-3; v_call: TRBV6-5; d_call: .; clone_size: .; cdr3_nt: TGTGCCAGCAGTTACGGGGACTCTGGAAACACCATATATTTT; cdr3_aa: CASSYGDSGNTIYF
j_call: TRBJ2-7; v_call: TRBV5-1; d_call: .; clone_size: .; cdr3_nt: TGCGCCAGCAGCTTGGACCAGGGGCTATCCTACGAGCAGTACTTC; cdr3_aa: CASSLDQGLSYEQYF
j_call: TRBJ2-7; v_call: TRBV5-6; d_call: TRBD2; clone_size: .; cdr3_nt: TGTGCCAGCAGCTTAGGTCTAGCGGGAGGAATCCACGAGCAGTACTTC; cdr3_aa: CASSLGLAGGIHEQYF
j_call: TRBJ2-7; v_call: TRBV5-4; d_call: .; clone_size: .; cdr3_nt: TGTGCCAGCAGCTCAGTCTACGAGCAGTACTTC; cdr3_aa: CASSSVYEQYF
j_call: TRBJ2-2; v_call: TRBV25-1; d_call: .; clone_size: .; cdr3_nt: TGTGCCAGCAGTCAAAGTTGGGGCCCCGGGGAGCTGTTTTTT; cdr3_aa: CASSQSWGPGELFF
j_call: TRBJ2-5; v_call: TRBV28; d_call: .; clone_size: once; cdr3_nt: TGTGCCAGCAGTTTATATCTTCAAGAGACCCAGTACTTC; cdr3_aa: CASSLYLQETQYF
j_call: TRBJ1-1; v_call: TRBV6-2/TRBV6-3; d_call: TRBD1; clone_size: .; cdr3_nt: TGTGCCAGCAGTGTTGGGACAGGGTCGGACACTGAAGCTTTCTTT; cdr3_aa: CASSVGTGSDTEAFF
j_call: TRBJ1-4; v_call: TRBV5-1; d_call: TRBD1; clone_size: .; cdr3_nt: TGCGCCAGCAGCTTAGGGACAGGGAGAGAAAAACTGTTTTTT; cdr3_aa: CASSLGTGREKLFF
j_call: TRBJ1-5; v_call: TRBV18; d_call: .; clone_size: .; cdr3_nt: TGTGCCAGCTCACCGGGTGGGGACGGGTGGCAGCCCCAGCATTTT; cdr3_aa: CASSPGGDGWQPQHF
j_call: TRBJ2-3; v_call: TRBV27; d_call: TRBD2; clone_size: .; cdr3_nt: TGTGCCAGCAGTTTTCATGGGACTAGCGGATACACAGATACGCAGTATTTT; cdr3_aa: CASSFHGTSGYTDTQYF
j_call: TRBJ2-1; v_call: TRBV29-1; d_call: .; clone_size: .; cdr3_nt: TGCAGCGTTTTTTCAAGGCAGAGGGAACGCTCCTACAATGAGCAGTTCTTC; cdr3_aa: CSVFSRQRERSYNEQFF
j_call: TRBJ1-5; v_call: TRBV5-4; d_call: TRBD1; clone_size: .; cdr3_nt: TGTGCCAGCAGCTTAGGGACAGGGGCCAGTCAGCCCCAGCATTTT; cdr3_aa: CASSLGTGASQPQHF
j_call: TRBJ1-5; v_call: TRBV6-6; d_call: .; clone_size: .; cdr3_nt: TGTGCCAGCAGTTCGGACAGAGTTCAGCCCCAGCATTTT; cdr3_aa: CASSSDRVQPQHF
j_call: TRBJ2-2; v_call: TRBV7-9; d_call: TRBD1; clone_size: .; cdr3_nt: TGTGCCAGCAGGCGACCGGGACAGTCTTTCACCGGGGAGCTGTTTTTT; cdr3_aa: CASRRPGQSFTGELFF